Listed below are T cell receptor beta chains from one sample, sequenced in a study of T cell responses to AZD1222 COVID-19 vaccine. Assay: immunoSEQ multiplex PCR; the TCRdb copy retains only in-frame clones and omits some. The data show about 170,000 clones, around 87% seen once. The sequenced sample was peripheral blood, obtained on day 0 of AZD1222 vaccination. Every receptor here comes from an adult in good health. The CDR3 runs from the conserved cysteine through the conserved F or W. Fields, in order: D gene, V gene, clone size, J gene, CDR3 protein, CDR3 DNA. A D gene is named only where the DNA matches it firmly. Size is omitted from some rows. Given values are once, few, many or a class for expanded clones.

>-|TRBV30|-|TRBJ1-4
CAWGPGAANEKLFF
TGTGCCTGGGGGCCAGGGGCGGCTAATGAAAAACTGTTTTTT
>-|TRBV11-3|-|TRBJ1-1
CASSLDGNTEAFF
TGTGCCAGCAGCTTAGATGGCAACACTGAAGCTTTCTTT
>-|TRBV18|few|TRBJ1-3
CASSPQRSGLSGNTIYF
TGTGCCAGCTCACCACAACGTTCGGGGCTCTCTGGAAACACCATATATTTT
>-|TRBV6-4|-|TRBJ1-2
CASSAVGGNYGYTF
TGTGCCAGCAGTGCCGTAGGGGGAAACTATGGCTACACCTTC
>-|TRBV6-2/TRBV6-3|-|TRBJ2-5
CASSYADRETQYF
TGTGCCAGCAGTTATGCCGACAGGGAGACCCAGTACTTC
>TRBD1|TRBV7-9|few|TRBJ1-4
CASSRGQATEKLFF
TGTGCCAGCAGCAGGGGACAGGCCACCGAAAAACTGTTTTTT
>-|TRBV4-1|-|TRBJ2-1
CASSQTYEGVSNEQFF
TGCGCCAGCAGCCAGACGTATGAGGGGGTCTCAAATGAGCAGTTCTTC
>-|TRBV6-5|-|TRBJ1-6
CASSPGTLFNSPLHF
TGTGCCAGCAGTCCCGGGACCCTTTTTAATTCACCCCTCCACTTT
>-|TRBV27|-|TRBJ2-3
CASSSWTTSTDTQYF
TGTGCCAGCAGTTCTTGGACAACTAGCACAGATACGCAGTATTTT
>-|TRBV21-1|-|TRBJ1-1
CASSKVGGPGVFTEAFF
TGTGCCAGCAGCAAAGTCGGGGGCCCGGGGGTTTTCACTGAAGCTTTCTTT
>TRBD1|TRBV13|-|TRBJ1-2
CASSSPGQDYGYTF
TGTGCCAGCAGCTCGCCGGGACAGGACTATGGCTACACCTTC
>-|TRBV5-5|once|TRBJ2-3
CASSYSVTDTQYF
TGTGCCAGCAGCTATTCAGTTACAGATACGCAGTATTTT
>TRBD1|TRBV19|-|TRBJ2-2
CASSMTGGAGELFF
TGTGCCAGTAGTATGACAGGGGGAGCCGGGGAGCTGTTTTTT
>-|TRBV18|-|TRBJ2-5
CASSPPGERGFQETQYF
TGTGCCAGCTCACCACCGGGGGAACGGGGCTTCCAAGAGACCCAGTACTTC
>-|TRBV29-1|-|TRBJ2-3
CSVGGGGGTDTQYF
TGCAGCGTTGGTGGAGGGGGGGGAACCGATACGCAGTATTTT
>-|TRBV6-5|-|TRBJ2-1
CASRETALYNEQFF
TGTGCCAGTCGGGAGACAGCCCTTTACAATGAGCAGTTCTTC
>TRBD2|TRBV7-3|-|TRBJ2-5
CASSPGLAGEETQYF
TGTGCCAGCAGTCCGGGACTAGCGGGGGAAGAGACCCAGTACTTC